The T cell receptor beta chain under discussion was sequenced for a study of glioma-infiltrating T cells after dendritic cell vaccination. Data came from immunoSEQ multiplex PCR; TCRdb stores just in-frame clones and leaves some out. The profile shows roughly 87,000 clones, around 83% of them singletons. Noted time point: after dendritic cell vaccination, including at tumor progression/relapse. This CDR3 is built from 13 residues. V was pared by 4 bases and J by 7 bases, with 13 bases between. Germline values: CDR1 SNHLY, CDR2 FYNNEI. The clonotype comes from a human donor with glioblastoma. The V gene is TRBV2, the J gene TRBJ1-2; no reliable D call. Sequenced here: blood, sampled after dendritic cell vaccination. CDR3 sequence (DNA): TGTGCCAGCAGTGTGGAGGGTGACTTTGGCTACACCTTC. Its translation is CASSVEGDFGYTF.